The clone carrying this T cell receptor beta chain was observed at least ten times. Its target is unknown. This sample stems from a study of T-cell reconstitution after alpha-beta-depleted transplantation in children. There are 16 residues in the CDR3. With 4 bases clipped from V and 1 base from J, the junction kept 7 bases outside the gene matches. CDR1 and CDR2 from the germline V gene are SGHAT and FQNNGV. Points from the study as a whole: When one year had passed after transplant, most T-cell counts and diversity came from newly produced T cells. It was reported that alpha-beta T cells came from several hundred expanded graft clones (about two months after transplant). There were some patients whose high TCRbeta diversity at day 60 came from surviving recipient T cells and thymic progenitors.

Unique molecular identifiers were used to barcode this TCRbeta library. TCRdb itself ran the PCR reads through MiXCR, one entry per CDR3 protein. The sample lists some 300,000 distinct CDR3 sequences, just over 7.5% occurring once. The source was peripheral blood, collected 360 days after TCRalphabeta/CD19-depleted stem cell transplant. The sequence derives from a female patient between 2 and 15 years old who had a stem cell transplant for Fanconi anemia, so the T cells may come from the graft donor. The V call is TRBV11-2, the J call TRBJ2-1; 7 nucleotides line up with TRBD2. The CDR3, as DNA: TGTGCCAGCAGCTCGCTAGCGGACGATTCCTACAATGAGCAGTTCTTC. It yields the protein CASSSLADDSYNEQFF.